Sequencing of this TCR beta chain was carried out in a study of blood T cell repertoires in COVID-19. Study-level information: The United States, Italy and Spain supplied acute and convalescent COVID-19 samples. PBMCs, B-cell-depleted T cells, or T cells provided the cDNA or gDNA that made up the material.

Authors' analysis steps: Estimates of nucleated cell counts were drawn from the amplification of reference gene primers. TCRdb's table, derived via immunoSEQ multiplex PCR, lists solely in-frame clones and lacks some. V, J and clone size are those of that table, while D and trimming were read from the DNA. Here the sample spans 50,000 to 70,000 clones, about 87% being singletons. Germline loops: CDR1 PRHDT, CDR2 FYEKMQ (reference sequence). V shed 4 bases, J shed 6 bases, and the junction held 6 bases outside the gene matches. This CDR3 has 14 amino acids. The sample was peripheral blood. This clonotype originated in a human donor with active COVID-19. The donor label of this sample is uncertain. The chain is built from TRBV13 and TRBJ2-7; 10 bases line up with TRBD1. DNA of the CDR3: TGTGCCAGCAGCTCCGGGACAGGGGTTCTCGAGCAGTACTTC. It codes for CASSSGTGVLEQYF. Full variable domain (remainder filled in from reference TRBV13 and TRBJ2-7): AAGVIQSPRHLIKEKRETATLKCYPIPRHDTVYWYQQGPGQDPQFLISFYEKMQSDKGSIPDRFSAQQFSDYHSELNMSSLELGDSALYFCASSSGTGVLEQYFGPGTRLTVT.